The 8 T cell receptor beta chains below were found in one sample sequenced in a study of cytomegalovirus exposure and HLA in healthy donors. Clones were sequenced by immunoSEQ multiplex PCR, and TCRdb holds only the in-frame ones, with some missing. The sample lists some 330,000 clones; approximately 90% were seen once. The sequencing input was PBMCs. These TCRs come from a woman between 18 and 29 years old in good health and CMV-seronegative.

V and J are TRBV5-1 and TRBJ2-3, with TRBD1 matching over 7 bases. V lost 4 bases and J lost 5; bases outside the gene matches: 10. Germline CDR1 is SGHRS and CDR2 is YFSETQ. The CDR3 runs to 15 residues. The CDR3 reads CASSPTGQERDTQYF. In DNA form, the CDR3 reads TGCGCCAGCAGCCCAACCGGACAGGAGAGAGATACGCAGTATTTT.

This rearrangement joins TRBV27 to TRBJ2-7; a possible D gene is TRBD2 (6 bases). CDR3 length: 13 amino acids. Trimming took off 2 bases at V and 6 bases at J, with 11 bases between the two ends. The V gene's germline CDR1 is MNHEY and CDR2 SMNVEV (reference sequence). The CDR3 loop reads CASSLMEGSEQYF. The CDR3 nucleotides are TGTGCCAGCAGTTTAATGGAGGGGAGCGAGCAGTACTTC.

This chain links TRBV7-9 with TRBJ2-7; tentative D call: TRBD2 (5 bases). In germline, CDR1 is SEHNR, CDR2 FQNEAQ (reference sequence). Between the trimmed V and J ends, which lost 1 base and 2 bases, there was a span of 12 bases. This CDR3 is built from 15 residues. The CDR3 DNA is TGTGCCAGCAGCTTAGGTGGTAGCGCAGCCTACGAGCAGTACTTC. Its translation: CASSLGGSAAYEQYF.

V and J are TRBV4-3 and TRBJ2-7; 7 bases are a match to TRBD2. Germline lookup yields CDR1 LGHNA and CDR2 YSLEER. J was trimmed by 3 bases and V by 1 base; bases with no gene match: 6. CDR3 length: 15 residues. CDR3 coding DNA: TGCGCCAGCAGCCAAGGGGGGGGAGGGGTCTACGAGCAGTACTTC. It codes for CASSQGGGGVYEQYF.

The CDR3 loop reads CASSQVWGQGSAGGNQPQHF. The CDR3 DNA is TGCGCCAGCAGCCAAGTATGGGGACAGGGGTCTGCCGGGGGCAATCAGCCCCAGCATTTT. The chain combines TRBV4-3 with TRBJ1-5; TRBD1 matches 10 bases. This CDR3 is built from 20 residues. Looked up from germline, CDR1 is LGHNA and CDR2 is YSLEER. With V trimmed by 1 base and J by 2 bases, 14 bases remained unmatched.

The chain combines TRBV9 with TRBJ2-7, with D possibly being TRBD1 (6 bases). V lost 6 bases, J lost 2 bases, and 15 bases lay in between. The CDR3 is made up of 14 amino acids. Looked up from germline, CDR1 is SGDLS and CDR2 is YYNGEE. In nucleotides, the CDR3 is TGTGCCAGCACCCAGGACAGCTTAGCCTACGAGCAGTACTTC. It yields the protein CASTQDSLAYEQYF.

The V and J genes are TRBV2 and TRBJ1-1; 7 bases map to TRBD1. The ends lost 6 bases at V and 2 bases at J; junction bases unmatched: 3. This CDR3 contains 13 residues. Germline CDR1 is SNHLY and CDR2 is FYNNEI. The CDR3: CASSRDSNTEAFF. The CDR3 nucleotides are TGTGCCAGCAGCCGGGACAGTAACACTGAAGCTTTCTTT.

This clone is medium-sized in the sample. The chain combines TRBV4-3 with TRBJ1-2; 7 bases fit TRBD1. Germline CDR1 reads LGHNA; CDR2 reads YSLEER. The CDR3 contains 16 residues. V lost 4 bases to trimming and J lost 3 bases; unmatched junction nucleotides: 11. The CDR3 loop reads CASSPERGQTYYGYTF. CDR3 sequence (DNA): TGCGCCAGCAGCCCAGAACGGGGACAGACTTACTATGGCTACACCTTC.